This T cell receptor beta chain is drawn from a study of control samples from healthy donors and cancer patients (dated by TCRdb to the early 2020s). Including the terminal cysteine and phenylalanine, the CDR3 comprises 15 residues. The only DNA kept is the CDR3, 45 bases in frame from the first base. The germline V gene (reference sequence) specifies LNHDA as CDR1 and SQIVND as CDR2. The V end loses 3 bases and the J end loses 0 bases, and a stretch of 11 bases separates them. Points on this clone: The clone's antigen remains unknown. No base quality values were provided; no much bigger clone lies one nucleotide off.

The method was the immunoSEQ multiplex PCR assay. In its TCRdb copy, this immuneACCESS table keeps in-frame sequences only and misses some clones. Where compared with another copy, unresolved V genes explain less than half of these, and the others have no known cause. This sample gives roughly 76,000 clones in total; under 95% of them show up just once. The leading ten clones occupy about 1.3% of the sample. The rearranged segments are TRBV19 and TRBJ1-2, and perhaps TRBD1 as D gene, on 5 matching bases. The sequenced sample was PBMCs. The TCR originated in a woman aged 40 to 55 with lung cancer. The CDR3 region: CASSIQGGPNYGYTF. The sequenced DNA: TGTGCCAGTAGTATTCAGGGTGGCCCTAACTATGGCTACACCTTC.